The clone carrying this T cell receptor beta chain is deemed medium-sized. Its antigen is undetermined. This record belongs to a study of T cells after yellow fever vaccination. Regarding the study as a whole: Some clonotypes, a small share, were shared between CD4 and CD8 compartments.

The TCR cDNA carried a universal primer site and UMIs from 5'RACE template switching. One entry per CDR3 protein, called by TCRdb with MiXCR from the 5' RACE reads. This repertoire shows about 57,000 distinct CDR3 sequences, approximately 7.4% found once; its top ten account for 30% to 45%. With 5 bases clipped from V and 6 bases from J, the junction kept 11 bases outside the gene matches. Germline V CDR1 and CDR2: MGHDK, SYGVNS. This CDR3 spans 15 amino acids. The source is a man in his thirties or forties who received the YFV17D yellow fever vaccine. Source: CD8+ T cells sorted from PBMCs, taken 15 days after the yellow fever booster vaccination. This rearrangement joins TRBV25-1 to TRBJ2-7, with 9 positions matching TRBD2. The chain's CDR3 is CASSTLGREGPEQYF. Here the CDR3 DNA reads TGTGCCAGCAGTACCCTAGGGCGGGAGGGCCCCGAGCAGTACTTC.